Given below is one TCR beta chain in context. Its antigen is currently not known. Per-base quality was not reported, and no clone a single base away is much larger than it. The sample originates from a study of T cell responses to AZD1222 COVID-19 vaccine (dated by TCRdb to the early 2020s). Regarding the complete study: Because spike-specific TCR depth and breadth did not differ between the two schedules, AZD1222 recipients who got a second dose at roughly 4 weeks were pooled with those who got a second dose at roughly 12 weeks. A total of under 250 trial participants underwent TCR sequencing, of whom 200 to 220 had received two doses of AZD1222 and 26 had received two doses of the MenACWY control vaccine. Trial participants were enrolled by age into subgroups of 18-55, 56-69 and 70-plus years, and around 150, 28 and 57 TCR-sequenced participants, respectively, were included in these subgroups. Findings and caveats that apply to the study as a whole: Conclusions about previously exposed vaccinees are limited because only five to seven AZD1222 recipients were SARS-CoV-2 seropositive at baseline. Reportedly, almost half of the unique spike-specific TCRs recognized epitopes lying outside the regions that are mutated in the B.1.351 and B.1.1.7 variants. After two AZD1222 doses, spike-specific TCR breadth and depth were significantly higher than at day 0 and than in MenACWY recipients. Most participants were white British and females outnumbered males, and the authors suggested that clonal diversity may have been underestimated. Because no day 14 peak-response samples were available, the repertoires could be characterized only after the peak T cell response. CD4 TCRs associated with the vaccine covered the entire spike protein, and the dominant responses were in regions 160-218 and 743-854. The 56-69-year group was small, and its depth increase did not reach significance, likely because of low power.

Reading the label with the study, this specimen's time point is: baseline before first vaccination. The vaccinee samples were drawn from two UK trials, COV001 and COV002, one of which was a single-blind randomized controlled phase 2/3 trial testing AZD1222 (ChAdOx1 nCoV-19) in healthy adults. Trial participant PBMC samples were collected at day 0 and day 28 after the second dose for TCRbeta chain sequencing. The CDR3 regions of human TCRbeta chains were subjected to immunosequencing. The paper's data handling went like this. TCRs in the repertoires were compared against a reference library of SARS-CoV-2-specific TCRs that had been generated with the MIRA antigen-specificity platform. Breadth was defined as the fraction of unique TCRs that were SARS-CoV-2-associated, and depth was defined as the fraction of total T cells that were SARS-CoV-2-associated. Using the MIRA data, each spike-specific TCR was assigned both to the spike region to which the TCR was reactive and to a CD4 or CD8 class. Log10-transformed breadth and depth values were compared by one-way ANOVA with Sidak's multiple comparisons tests. TCRdb took over this immuneACCESS table, retaining in-frame rearrangements with V and J assigned. Such tables are incomplete; in checked studies, under half of the missing clones stem from an unresolved V gene, and the remainder is unexplained. D and trimming were read from the DNA, whereas the V and J calls and clone size are those reported in that table. Counted in this sample were roughly 100,000 clones; around nine tenths of them appeared once. The ten largest account for about 2.5% of the sample.

CDR1 and CDR2 are read off the germline V gene (reference sequence) as SGHAT and FQDESV. The CDR3 covers 13 residues, taking in both the cysteine and the phenylalanine. Just the 39-base CDR3 DNA is kept, in frame starting at base 1. V was cut back by 8 bases and J by 3 bases, leaving a gap of 12 bases between them. The starting material was peripheral blood, obtained on day 0 of AZD1222 vaccination. The sequence was obtained from an adult in good health. Recombination joined TRBV11-1 with TRBJ2-3, with no reliable assignment of the D segment. In nucleotide form, the sequence is TGTGCCAGCTCAGGCAGGTTTACAGATACGCAGTATTTT. Its product reads: CASSGRFTDTQYF.